The rows below give T cell receptor beta chains drawn from one sample of a study of vaccination and CD4 T cells after COVID-19. Each CDR3 protein is one row after TCRdb ran MiXCR on the PCR reads. The data show approximately 20,000 distinct CDR3 sequences, under 75% seen once. The antigens these receptors bind are not known. The sample taken for sequencing was CD4+ T cells from blood, cultured in vitro. These TCRs come from a human donor who had recovered from COVID-19. The CDR3 runs from the conserved cysteine through the conserved F or W. D genes are given only for firm matches.

V gene	D gene	J gene	CDR3 protein	CDR3 DNA
TRBV6-5	.	TRBJ1-1	CASSYETDTEAFF	TGTGCCAGCAGTTACGAGACCGACACTGAAGCTTTCTTT
TRBV11-2	.	TRBJ2-1	CASSLESRDEYNEQFF	TGTGCCAGCAGCTTAGAGTCGAGGGACGAATACAATGAGCAGTTCTTC
TRBV27	.	TRBJ1-2	CASSLNFGGGYTF	TGTGCCAGCAGTTTAAATTTCGGGGGCGGCTACACCTTC
TRBV6-1	.	TRBJ1-5	CASSRPLGLYGGSNQPQHF	TGTGCCAGCAGTAGACCCCTGGGGCTTTACGGTGGTAGCAATCAGCCCCAGCATTTT
TRBV6-1	.	TRBJ2-7	CASTLGNGYAYEQYF	TGTGCCAGCACCCTTGGGAACGGGTACGCCTACGAGCAGTACTTC
TRBV20-1	.	TRBJ2-2	CSARTRSSYTGELFF	TGCAGTGCTAGAACCAGGTCCTCCTACACCGGGGAGCTGTTTTTT
TRBV24-1	TRBD1	TRBJ2-7	CATSDADRVRHSYEQYF	TGTGCCACCAGTGATGCCGACAGGGTAAGGCACTCCTACGAGCAGTACTTC
TRBV2	.	TRBJ1-2	CASTGDTNYGYTF	TGTGCCAGCACCGGTGATACTAACTATGGCTACACCTTC
TRBV19	.	TRBJ1-5	CASWGGRSNQPQHF	TGTGCCAGTTGGGGGGGGCGTAGCAATCAGCCCCAGCATTTT
TRBV2	TRBD1	TRBJ1-5	CASSAQGGNQPQHF	TGTGCCAGCAGTGCACAGGGGGGCAATCAGCCCCAGCATTTT
TRBV20-1	TRBD1	TRBJ2-2	CSASGQGARTGELFF	TGCAGTGCTAGCGGGCAGGGGGCGCGGACCGGGGAGCTGTTTTTT
TRBV7-9	.	TRBJ2-7	CASNGLVGYEQYF	TGTGCCAGCAACGGGCTAGTGGGCTACGAGCAGTACTTC
TRBV6-2/TRBV6-3	TRBD1	TRBJ1-5	CASRPTGLGNQPQHF	TGTGCCAGCAGACCGACAGGGCTCGGCAATCAGCCCCAGCATTTT